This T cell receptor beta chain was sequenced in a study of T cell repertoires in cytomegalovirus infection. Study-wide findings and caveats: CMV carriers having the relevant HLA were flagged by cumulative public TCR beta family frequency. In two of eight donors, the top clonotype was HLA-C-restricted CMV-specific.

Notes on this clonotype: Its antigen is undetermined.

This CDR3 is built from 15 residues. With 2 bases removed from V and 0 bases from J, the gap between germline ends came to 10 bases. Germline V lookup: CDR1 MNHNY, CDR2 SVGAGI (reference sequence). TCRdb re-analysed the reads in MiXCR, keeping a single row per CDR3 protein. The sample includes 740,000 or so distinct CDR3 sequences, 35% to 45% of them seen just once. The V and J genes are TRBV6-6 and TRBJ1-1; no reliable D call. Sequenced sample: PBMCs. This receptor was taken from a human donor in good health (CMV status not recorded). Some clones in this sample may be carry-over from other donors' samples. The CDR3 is CASSYLTAVNTEAFF. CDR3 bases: TGTGCCAGCAGTTACCTCACGGCAGTGAACACTGAAGCTTTCTTT.